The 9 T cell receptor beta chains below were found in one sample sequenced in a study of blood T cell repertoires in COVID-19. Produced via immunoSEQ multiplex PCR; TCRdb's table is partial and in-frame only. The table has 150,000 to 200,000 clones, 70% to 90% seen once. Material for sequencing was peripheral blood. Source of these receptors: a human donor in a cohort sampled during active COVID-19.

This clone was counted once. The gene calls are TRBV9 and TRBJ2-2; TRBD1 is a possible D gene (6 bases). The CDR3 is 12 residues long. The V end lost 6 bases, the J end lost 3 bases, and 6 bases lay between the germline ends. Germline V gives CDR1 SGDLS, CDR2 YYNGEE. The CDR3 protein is CASKGDTGELFF. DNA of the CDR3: TGTGCCAGCAAGGGGGACACCGGGGAGCTGTTTTTT.

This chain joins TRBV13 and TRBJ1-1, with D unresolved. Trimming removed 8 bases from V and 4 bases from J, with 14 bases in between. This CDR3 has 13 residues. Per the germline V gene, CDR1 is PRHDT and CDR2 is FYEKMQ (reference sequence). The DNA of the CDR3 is TGTGCCAGCCTGGACTGGAGGAGCACTGAAGCTTTCTTT. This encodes CASLDWRSTEAFF.

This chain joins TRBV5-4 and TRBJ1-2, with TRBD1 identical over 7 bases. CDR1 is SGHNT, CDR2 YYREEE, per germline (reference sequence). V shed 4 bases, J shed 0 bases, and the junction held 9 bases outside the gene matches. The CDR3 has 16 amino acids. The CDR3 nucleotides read TGTGCCAGCAGCAAGACTCCAGGGGGAACTAACTATGGCTACACCTTC. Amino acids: CASSKTPGGTNYGYTF. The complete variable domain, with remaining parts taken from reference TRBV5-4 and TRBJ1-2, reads ETGVTQSPTHLIKTRGQQVTLRCSSQSGHNTVSWYQQALGQGPQFIFQYYREEENGRGNFPPRFSGLQFPNYSSELNVNALELDDSALYLCASSKTPGGTNYGYTFGSGTRLTVV.

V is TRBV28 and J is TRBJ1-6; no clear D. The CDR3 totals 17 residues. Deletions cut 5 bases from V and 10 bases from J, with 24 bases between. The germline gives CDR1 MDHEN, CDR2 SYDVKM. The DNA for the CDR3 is TGTGCCAGCAGTCCTTCTGGGTCAGGCCCCCGTGGATCACCCCTCCACTTT. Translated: CASSPSGSGPRGSPLHF.

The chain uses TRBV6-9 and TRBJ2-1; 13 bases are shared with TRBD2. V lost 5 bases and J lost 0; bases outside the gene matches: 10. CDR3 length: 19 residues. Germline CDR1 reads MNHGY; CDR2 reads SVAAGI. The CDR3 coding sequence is TGTGCCAGCAGTCGCCGAGAGCGGACTAGCGGGGGCTCCTACAATGAGCAGTTCTTC. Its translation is CASSRRERTSGGSYNEQFF.

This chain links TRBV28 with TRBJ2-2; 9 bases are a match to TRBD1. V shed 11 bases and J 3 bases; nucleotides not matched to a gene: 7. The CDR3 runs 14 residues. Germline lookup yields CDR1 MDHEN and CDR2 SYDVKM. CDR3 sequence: CAARTGADTGELFF. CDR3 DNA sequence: TGTGCCGCCCGGACAGGGGCCGACACCGGGGAGCTGTTTTTT.

Here the CDR3 DNA reads TGCAGTGCTAGTGATAGCCTCGGGGGGGACAGCTATGGCTACACCTTC. Encoded protein: CSASDSLGGDSYGYTF. The V gene is TRBV20-1, the J gene TRBJ1-2; TRBD1 agrees at 7 bases. Germline CDR1 DFQATT, CDR2 SNEGSKA (reference sequence). This CDR3 has 16 residues. J lost 4 bases, V lost 3 bases, and 14 bases had no gene match.

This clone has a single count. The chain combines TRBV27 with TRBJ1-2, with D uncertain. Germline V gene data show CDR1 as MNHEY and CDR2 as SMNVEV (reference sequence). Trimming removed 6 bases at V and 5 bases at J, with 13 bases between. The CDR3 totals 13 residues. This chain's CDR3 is CASRPLGSYGYTF. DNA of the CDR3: TGTGCCAGCAGACCCTTGGGGAGTTATGGCTACACCTTC.

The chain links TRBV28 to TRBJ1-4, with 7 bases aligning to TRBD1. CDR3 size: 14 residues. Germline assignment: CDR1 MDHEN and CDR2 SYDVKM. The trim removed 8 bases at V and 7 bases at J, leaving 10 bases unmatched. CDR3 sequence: CASHNRGKGEKLFF. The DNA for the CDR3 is TGTGCCAGCCATAACAGGGGAAAGGGTGAAAAACTGTTTTTT.